This T cell receptor beta chain appears in the sequencing data of a study of PD-L1 blockade in urothelial cancer. Study summary: From 0 to 3 prior chemotherapy regimens had been given to the patients. Blood was evaluated 3 weeks (second dose) and 6 weeks after therapy began. Blood-derived samples held a median 141,255 T cells. Broader study findings: Pretreatment TCR clonality in blood under the median foretold superior survival.

Time point denoted: peripheral blood 6 weeks after treatment start. TCRdb keeps only in-frame clones here, not all; method: immunoSEQ multiplex PCR. In the table there are about 120,000 clones, approximately 90% of which are singletons. There are a few counts of this clone. Antigen specificity is unknown. Deletions cut 5 bases from V and 1 base from J, with 15 bases between. The CDR3 is 15 amino acids. The germline gives CDR1 SGHTA, CDR2 FQGNSA. This sequence was found in a man aged 55-75 years with urothelial cancer. The starting material was PBMCs, obtained around atezolizumab (anti-PD-L1) treatment. The rearrangement links TRBV7-2 to TRBJ2-7; possibly TRBD1 for D (5 bases). CDR3 region: CASSLTVTVSYEQYF. In nucleotides, the CDR3 is TGTGCCAGCAGCCTTACCGTGACAGTATCCTACGAGCAGTACTTC.